This TCR beta chain was captured by sequencing in a study of cytomegalovirus exposure and HLA in healthy donors. Use of 60 Vbeta and 13 Jbeta primers characterized the PCR. In the original processing: Among the unique TCR beta chains that a later analysis counted, some 73 million in all, 9.5 million to 11 million were shared. The data were produced by immunoSEQ multiplex PCR, yet TCRdb's version contains in-frame clones alone and is incomplete. V, J and clone size are those of that table, while D and trimming were read from the DNA. The sample lists about 72,000 clones; 65% to 70% were seen once. The trim removed 1 base at V and 2 bases at J, leaving 10 bases unmatched. The CDR3 has 18 residues. Germline values: CDR1 MGHRA, CDR2 YSYEKL.

V usage is TRBV4-1 and J usage is TRBJ2-5; 10 bases line up with TRBD2. The material sequenced was PBMCs. This clonotype was sampled from a man between 35 and 55 years old in good health and CMV-seropositive. CDR3 DNA sequence: TGCGCCAGCAGCCAAGGCGATAGCGGGGGGTCTCCACAAGAGACCCAGTACTTC. Translation gives CASSQGDSGGSPQETQYF.